One and the same sample provided the 21 T cell receptor beta chains below, sequenced in a study of T cell repertoires and HLA-DP antigens (dated by TCRdb to the late 2010s). The method behind the library was the immunoSEQ multiplex PCR assay. TCRdb took over this immuneACCESS table, retaining in-frame rearrangements with V and J assigned. Such tables are incomplete; in checked studies, under half of the missing clones stem from an unresolved V gene, and the remainder is unexplained. The sample table holds approximately 73,000 clones, of which just under 80% were seen once. The ten top clones hold around 1.6% of the sample. No cognate antigen is known for these TCRs. The sequencing input was CD4+ T cells from PBMCs. These receptors all stem from a man aged 60-69 years in good health and CMV-seronegative.

This clone showed up just once. The genes are TRBV7-2 and TRBJ2-1; D is unresolved. Trimming removed 5 bases at V and 4 bases at J, with 9 bases between. CDR1 is SGHTA, CDR2 FQGNSA, per germline. CDR3 length: 13 amino acids. The CDR3 loop is CASSLGQYNEQFF. The CDR3 DNA reads TGTGCCAGCAGCCTAGGCCAGTACAATGAGCAGTTCTTC.

The rearrangement uses TRBV18 and TRBJ2-2; TRBD2 might be the D (6 bases). CDR1 is KGHSH, CDR2 LQKENI, per germline. Trimming left V 3 bases short and J 3 bases short, with 14 bases between. This CDR3 spans 16 amino acids. The CDR3, as DNA: TGTGCCAGCTCACCTACTTTCGGGAGCGACACCGGGGAGCTGTTTTTT. It is translated as CASSPTFGSDTGELFF.

The rearrangement uses TRBV7-2 and TRBJ1-2, with 11 positions matching TRBD1. Trimming took 11 bases from V and 4 from J; bases not matched to a gene: 9. The V gene's germline CDR1 is SGHTA and CDR2 FQGNSA. This CDR3 is built from 14 residues. CDR3 bases: TGTGCCGCCAACCCGGGACAGGGGGTCTATGGCTACACCTTC. Translating it yields CAANPGQGVYGYTF.

The V and J genes are TRBV19 and TRBJ2-6, with TRBD1 matching 8 bases. This CDR3 has 16 amino acids. Trimming took 3 bases from V and 0 from J; bases not matched to a gene: 1. Germline lookup yields CDR1 LNHDA and CDR2 SQIVND (reference sequence). The DNA of the CDR3 is TGTGCCAGTAGTATGACAGGGGCCTCTGGGGCCAACGTCCTGACTTTC. Its protein product is CASSMTGASGANVLTF.

The chain recombines TRBV5-1 with TRBJ2-7; TRBD1 agrees at 12 bases. The junction had 6 bases not matched to a gene; V was cut back by 5 bases and J by 6 bases. The length of the CDR3 is 14 residues. Germline V gene sequence: CDR1 SGHRS, CDR2 YFSETQ. The CDR3 spells CASSPGTGGREQYV. The DNA for the CDR3 is TGCGCCAGCAGTCCCGGGACAGGGGGCCGCGAGCAGTACGTC.

V gene TRBV6-4 combines with J gene TRBJ2-2; 7 bases are shared with TRBD1. Germline V gene lookup returns CDR1 MRHNA and CDR2 SNTAGT. The J segment lost 0 bases and the V segment lost 8 bases, leaving 3 bases of the junction unmatched. CDR3 size: 14 residues. CDR3 amino acids: CASGDSSNTGELFF. The CDR3 DNA reads TGTGCCAGCGGGGACAGTTCGAACACCGGGGAGCTGTTTTTT.

The gene calls are TRBV7-2 and TRBJ2-7; D is uncertain. Germline loops: CDR1 SGHTA, CDR2 FQGNSA. This CDR3 has 10 residues. The V end was cut by 3 bases, the J end by 6 bases, with 3 bases between. The CDR3 sequence is CASSLSEQYF. CDR3 DNA: TGTGCCAGCAGCTTGAGCGAGCAGTACTTC.

The V and J genes are TRBV7-2 and TRBJ2-5; 8 bases align to TRBD1. Germline CDR1 and CDR2: SGHTA and FQGNSA. The CDR3 consists of 14 residues. After removal of 4 bases from V and 4 bases from J, the junction contained 5 bases not matched to a gene. The CDR3 here is CASSSGQGLETQYF. The CDR3 nucleotides are TGTGCCAGCAGCTCCGGACAGGGCTTAGAGACCCAGTACTTC.

This chain's CDR3 is CSVEGGRLGEQYF. The CDR3 DNA sequence: TGCAGCGTTGAAGGAGGGAGGTTGGGTGAGCAGTACTTC. J is TRBJ2-7 and V is TRBV29-1; a weak D match, TRBD2 (6 bases). CDR1 and CDR2 from the germline V gene are SQVTM and ANQGSEA. The CDR3 extends over 13 amino acids. Between the trimmed V and J ends, which lost 1 base and 7 bases, there was a span of 14 bases.

The CDR3: CASRYQGAIGTQYF. CDR3 coding DNA: TGTGCCAGCAGGTACCAGGGGGCGATTGGGACCCAGTACTTC. The chain is built from TRBV2 and TRBJ2-5; 8 bases line up with TRBD1. Per the germline V gene, CDR1 is SNHLY and CDR2 is FYNNEI. The CDR3 totals 14 residues. The ends lost 6 bases at V and 7 bases at J; junction bases unmatched: 10.

V is TRBV5-4 and J is TRBJ1-6; weak D call: TRBD1 (6 bases). This CDR3 contains 15 residues. The germline V gene has CDR1 SGHNT and CDR2 YYREEE (reference sequence). The ends were cut back, 5 bases at V and 6 bases at J, with 15 bases in the middle. The CDR3 sequence is CASSLTGLGNSPLHF. DNA for the CDR3: TGTGCCAGCAGTCTGACAGGATTGGGTAATTCACCCCTCCACTTT.

V gene TRBV5-1 combines with J gene TRBJ2-1; D possibly corresponds to TRBD2 (6 bases). The germline gives CDR1 SGHRS, CDR2 YFSETQ. Trimming took 7 bases from V and 0 from J, leaving 8 bases between them. The CDR3 is made up of 13 amino acids. This chain's CDR3 is CASRLDSYNEQFF. CDR3 nucleotides: TGCGCCAGCCGACTAGACTCCTACAATGAGCAGTTCTTC.

The rearrangement uses TRBV27 and TRBJ1-5, with 10 bases matching TRBD1. Trimming cost V 5 bases and J 8 bases; bases outside gene matches: 12. This CDR3 is built from 16 residues. The germline CDR1 and CDR2 sequences are MNHEY and SMNVEV (reference sequence). CDR3 nucleotides: TGTGCCAGCAGTCCACGACAGGGGGCGGGGAAAGAGCCCCAGCATTTT. This codes for CASSPRQGAGKEPQHF.

This clone has more than one count but fewer than ten. V gene TRBV6-4 combines with J gene TRBJ2-7, with D uncertain. The V gene lost 2 bases and the J gene lost 2 bases, with 10 bases spanning the gap. The CDR3 extends over 14 amino acids. Germline V CDR1 and CDR2: MRHNA, SNTAGT. The DNA for the CDR3 is TGTGCCAGCAGTGACCTTAGGGTACCCTACGAGCAGTACGTC. Translating it yields CASSDLRVPYEQYV.

The chain joins TRBV5-1 to TRBJ2-5, with TRBD1 matching 11 bases. Germline CDR1 SGHRS, CDR2 YFSETQ. This CDR3 has 14 residues. J gave up 5 bases and V 5 bases, and 5 bases lay outside the gene matches. As DNA, the CDR3 is TGCGCCAGCAGGGCGGACAGGGGGCGGGAGACCCAGTACTTC. It specifies CASRADRGRETQYF.

The chain joins TRBV6-5 to TRBJ2-7; D is unclear. Trimming removed 5 bases from V and 1 base from J, with 12 bases in between. Germline V gives CDR1 MNHEY, CDR2 SVGAGI. This CDR3 contains 14 residues. The CDR3 reads CASSPDHRSYEQYV. Written as DNA, the CDR3 is TGTGCCAGCAGTCCGGACCATCGGTCCTACGAGCAGTACGTC.

The CDR3 reads CASSQGARAGVGDTQYF. CDR3 coding DNA: TGTGCCAGCAGCCAAGGGGCTCGAGCGGGAGTAGGAGATACGCAGTATTTT. The V and J genes are TRBV4-2 and TRBJ2-3, with 8 nucleotides matching TRBD2. CDR1 is LGHNA, CDR2 YNFKEQ, per germline. V shed 1 base and J 5 bases; nucleotides not matched to a gene: 11. This CDR3 has 17 residues.

This chain connects TRBV7-2 to TRBJ2-1; D unresolved. Germline CDR1 is SGHTA and CDR2 is FQGNSA. Trimming shortened V by 0 bases and J by 0 bases, and 9 bases separated the two germline ends. This CDR3 is 16 amino acids long. The CDR3 DNA follows: TGTGCCAGCAGCTTAGCGCCGGCCAGCTCCTACAATGAGCAGTTCTTC. This translates into CASSLAPASSYNEQFF. The whole variable domain, filled in from reference TRBV7-2 and TRBJ2-1, reads GAGVSQSPSNKVTEKGKDVELRCDPISGHTALYWYRQSLGQGLEFLIYFQGNSAPDKSGLPSDRFSAERTGGSVSTLTIQRTQQEDSAVYLCASSLAPASSYNEQFFGPGTRLTVL.

The rearrangement uses TRBV7-9 and TRBJ1-3, with 11 positions matching TRBD1. CDR1 and CDR2 from the germline V gene are SEHNR and FQNEAQ (reference sequence). The trim removed 4 bases at V and 3 bases at J, leaving 5 bases unmatched. There are 16 residues in the CDR3. CDR3 DNA: TGTGCCAGCAGCTCCGGACAGGGGGCGCGTGGAAACACCATATATTTT. Translation: CASSSGQGARGNTIYF.

The CDR3 nucleotides read TGTGCCAGCAGCCCAACTCTTAGGGCGAATGAGCAGTTCTTC. Protein: CASSPTLRANEQFF. The chain carries TRBV27 and TRBJ2-1; the D is unclear. The ends were cut back, 6 bases at V and 7 bases at J, with 16 bases in the middle. CDR1 is MNHEY and CDR2 is SMNVEV in the germline V gene (reference sequence). This CDR3 contains 14 residues.

This rearrangement joins TRBV28 to TRBJ2-2, with D possibly being TRBD2 (6 bases). V was cut by 2 bases and J by 6 bases, with 19 bases left in between. The CDR3 totals 17 residues. CDR1 MDHEN and CDR2 SYDVKM come from the germline V gene. Here the CDR3 DNA reads TGTGCCAGCAGTTTAGGGGCGGGGTTGGGGACGTCCGGGGAGCTGTTTTTT. It specifies CASSLGAGLGTSGELFF. Using reference TRBV28 and TRBJ2-2 for the parts outside the CDR3, the full variable domain is DVKVTQSSRYLVKRTGEKVFLECVQDMDHENMFWYRQDPGLGLRLIYFSYDVKMKEKGDIPEGYSVSREKKERFSLILESASTNQTSMYLCASSLGAGLGTSGELFFGEGSRLTVL.